This T cell receptor (beta chain) was documented in a study of blood T cell repertoires in COVID-19. Germline V gene lookup returns CDR1 MDHEN and CDR2 SYDVKM. Trimming removed 3 bases at V and 7 bases at J, with 16 bases between. The CDR3 spans 15 residues. Original processing notes: How many nucleated cells were present was estimated from reference gene primer amplification. TCRdb's copy holds only in-frame clones and misses some; the assay was immunoSEQ multiplex PCR. V and J calls and clone size follow that table, whereas D and trimming were derived from the DNA. The sample has fewer than 350,000 clones; about 86% are singletons. Seattle's enrolled individuals joined amid active infection and were then monitored longitudinally.

The chain recombines TRBV28 with TRBJ2-1; maybe TRBD1 (7 bases). The receptor comes from a woman under 40 with COVID-19, enrolled during active disease. Sequencing was carried out using peripheral blood. CDR3 region: CASSLRRGRGNEQFF. Here the CDR3 DNA reads TGTGCCAGCAGTTTGAGGAGGGGGCGCGGGAATGAGCAGTTCTTC.